These T cell receptor beta chains were read from a single sample in a study of read filtering for tumor transcriptome and immune sequencing. TCRdb ran MiXCR on the reads and lists one entry per CDR3 protein. The top ten clones hold 16% of a sample with around 50,000 distinct CDR3 sequences, 10% to 15% of them seen once. Input material: a population of CD138-negative cells sorted from bone marrow. These receptors were obtained from a donor aged 40 or older with multiple myeloma. The conserved cysteine and the conserved F or W are not part of the CDR3 here.

>12|TRBV18|TRBJ1-4
ASSPPTGAEKLF
>13|TRBV7-2|TRBJ1-5
ASSPRPLPNQPQH
>14|TRBV5-1|TRBJ2-1
ASSLIPGQATNEQF
>13|TRBV14|TRBJ2-1
ASSSTSGAVEEQF
>14|TRBV7-3|TRBJ2-5
ASSLIAGGLGETQY
>13|TRBV6-2/TRBV6-3|TRBJ1-5
ASSYRVTENQPQH
>12|TRBV12-3/TRBV12-4|TRBJ2-3
ASSFNTAGDTQY
>14|TRBV6-5|TRBJ1-5
ATSRGGSGWNQPQH
>14|TRBV27|TRBJ2-5
ASSPWSSDREETQY
>14|TRBV13|TRBJ2-3
ASSLEGGRGMDTQY
>15|TRBV10-3|TRBJ1-1
AISDDRGLMVNTEAF
>10|TRBV5-5|TRBJ1-4
ASSLPGQLMF
>12|TRBV25-1|TRBJ2-1
ASSEYFPSKGQF
>16|TRBV5-5|TRBJ2-1
ASSLRPPGQGFSNEQF
>13|TRBV5-6|TRBJ2-1
ASSATGVPGNEQF
>12|TRBV7-2|TRBJ2-7
ASSRRQGVSEQY